One and the same sample provided the 23 T cell receptor beta chains below, sequenced in a study of siplizumab effects on memory and regulatory T cells. Profiled with immunoSEQ multiplex PCR; TCRdb holds only in-frame clones, not every one. The profile covers 100,000 or so clones, with 91% appearing a single time and 0.15% taken by the ten largest. The sample was CD4+ T cells sorted from blood. These receptors came from a human donor in good health.

This clone has only one observation. The chain has TRBV5-1 and TRBJ2-7; D may match TRBD1 or TRBD2 (5 bases each). With 5 bases removed from V and 2 bases from J, the gap between germline ends came to 11 bases. This CDR3 region has 13 residues. Germline CDR1 SGHRS, CDR2 YFSETQ. The DNA of the CDR3 is TGCGCCAGCAGACCTCCGGGACCCTACGAGCAGTACTTC. This encodes CASRPPGPYEQYF.

V and J are TRBV5-1 and TRBJ2-5, with D tentatively TRBD2 (7 bases). V lost 8 bases to trimming and J lost 5 bases, with 16 bases between them. Germline CDR1 is SGHRS and CDR2 is YFSETQ. The CDR3 extends over 13 amino acids. The CDR3 DNA sequence: TGCGCCAGTCAAACGGGGGGCCGGGAGACCCAGTACTTC. This codes for CASQTGGRETQYF. Variable domain in full (rest from reference TRBV5-1 and TRBJ2-5): KAGVTQTPRYLIKTRGQQVTLSCSPISGHRSVSWYQQTPGQGLQFLFEYFSETQRNKGNFPGRFSGRQFSNSRSEMNVSTLELGDSALYLCASQTGGRETQYFGPGTRLLVL.

This CDR3 reads CASSDRHQNTEAFF. The CDR3 nucleotides read TGTGCCAGCAGCGATCGGCACCAGAACACTGAAGCTTTCTTT. V gene TRBV2 combines with J gene TRBJ1-1; D gene uncertain. The CDR3 is made up of 14 amino acids. Germline V CDR1 and CDR2: SNHLY, FYNNEI. The ends were cut back, 6 bases at V and 1 base at J, with 12 bases in the middle.

This clone was seen a few times. This rearrangement joins TRBV6-6 to TRBJ2-1, with TRBD2 matching 7 bases. The trim removed 7 bases at V and 7 bases at J, leaving 10 bases unmatched. Germline CDR1 MNHNY, CDR2 SVGAGI (reference sequence). The CDR3 has 14 amino acids. This CDR3 reads CASTLGLQRNEQFF. The CDR3 DNA is TGTGCCAGCACCCTGGGACTACAACGGAATGAGCAGTTCTTC.

V gene TRBV7-2 combines with J gene TRBJ2-7; 11 bases are shared with TRBD1. Germline loops: CDR1 SGHTA, CDR2 FQGNSA. The CDR3 length is 13 residues. Unmatched junction bases numbered 2, after V lost 5 bases and J lost 5 bases. DNA for the CDR3: TGTGCCAGCAGCGTGGACAGGGGGCACGAGCAGTACTTC. It yields the protein CASSVDRGHEQYF.

Details on this clone: One end of the junction is discordant with germline, which a read error may explain. The chain carries TRBV11-2 and TRBJ2-5, with 9 bases matching TRBD2. The CDR3 spans 15 residues. Germline V gene lookup returns CDR1 SGHAT and CDR2 FQNNGV. The CDR3 loop reads CASSLAGGGGARWDF. CDR3 nucleotide sequence: TGTGCCAGCAGCTTAGCTGGGGGCGGGGGGGCCCGGTGGGACTTC.

The rearrangement joins TRBV5-1 to TRBJ1-2; 8 nucleotides align to TRBD1. The V gene's germline CDR1 is SGHRS and CDR2 YFSETQ. V gave up 4 bases and J gave up 5 bases; unmatched junction bases: 10. The CDR3 is 15 residues long. The chain's CDR3 is CASSQDRGSIYGYTF. The CDR3 nucleotides read TGCGCCAGCAGCCAAGACAGGGGATCAATTTATGGCTACACCTTC.

This chain links TRBV6-5 with TRBJ2-5, with a weak D call TRBD1 (5 bases). Trimming cost V 6 bases and J 1 base, with 15 bases left between them. In germline, CDR1 is MNHEY, CDR2 SVGAGI. The CDR3 sequence is 15 residues long. CDR3 loop: CASRPFGAFQETQYF. The CDR3 nucleotides are TGTGCCAGCAGGCCCTTTGGGGCGTTCCAAGAGACCCAGTACTTC.

The chain has TRBV28 and TRBJ2-7; weak D call: TRBD1 (5 bases). From germline, CDR1 is MDHEN and CDR2 SYDVKM. The V and J ends lost 10 bases and 2 bases respectively, with 9 bases between them. This CDR3 is built from 11 residues. The chain's CDR3 is CATPDTYEQYF. CDR3 sequence (DNA): TGTGCCACCCCGGACACCTACGAGCAGTACTTC.

This chain connects TRBV5-6 to TRBJ2-7; D is uncertain. This CDR3 has 12 amino acids. Looked up from germline, CDR1 is SGHDT and CDR2 is YYEEEE. Trimming took 4 bases from V and 6 from J, leaving 11 bases between them. The CDR3 region is CASSLKPGEQYF. The CDR3 nucleotides are TGTGCCAGCAGCCTGAAGCCGGGCGAGCAGTACTTC. Based on the CDR3 plus reference TRBV5-6 and TRBJ2-7, the full variable domain is DAGVTQSPTHLIKTRGQQVTLRCSPKSGHDTVSWYQQALGQGPQFIFQYYEEEERQRGNFPDRFSGHQFPNYSSELNVNALLLGDSALYLCASSLKPGEQYFGPGTRLTVT.

The V call is TRBV11-2, the J call TRBJ2-3; the D is unclear. With 1 base removed from V and 0 bases from J, the gap between germline ends came to 11 bases. Germline V gene data show CDR1 as SGHAT and CDR2 as FQNNGV. The CDR3 spans 16 residues. The CDR3: CASSLVRPLSTDTQYF. The CDR3 DNA reads TGTGCCAGCAGCTTAGTTAGGCCGCTGAGCACAGATACGCAGTATTTT.

The J gene is TRBJ1-1, the V gene TRBV7-3, with 9 bases fitting TRBD1. The CDR3 loop spans 14 amino acids. CDR1 is SGHTA and CDR2 is FQGTGA in the germline V gene. V shed 5 bases, J shed 1 base, and the junction held 2 bases outside the gene matches. CDR3 in DNA: TGTGCCAGCAGCCAACAGGGGGCGAACACTGAAGCTTTCTTT. Residues: CASSQQGANTEAFF.

This rearrangement joins TRBV5-1 to TRBJ2-5, with D uncertain. The CDR3 has 14 amino acids. The V and J ends lost 0 bases and 5 bases respectively, with 11 bases between them. Per germline, CDR1 SGHRS and CDR2 YFSETQ. This CDR3 is CASSLGPIPETQYF. The CDR3 nucleotides read TGCGCCAGCAGCTTGGGACCTATCCCGGAGACCCAGTACTTC.

The V call is TRBV15, the J call TRBJ1-6; tentatively, D is TRBD1 (6 bases). From germline, CDR1 is LNHNV and CDR2 YYDKDF (reference sequence). The V end lost 8 bases, the J end lost 10 bases, and 15 bases lay between the germline ends. The CDR3 sequence is 13 residues long. The CDR3, as DNA: TGTGCCACCCAAATAGGGGGTGGATCACCCCTCCACTTT. Protein: CATQIGGGSPLHF.

The chain combines TRBV27 with TRBJ1-1; D is unclear. The germline V and J ends were trimmed by 0 bases and 1 base, with 12 bases remaining between them. This CDR3 has 16 amino acids. In germline, CDR1 is MNHEY, CDR2 SMNVEV (reference sequence). The CDR3 coding sequence is TGTGCCAGCAGTTTATCGCAAAGGGCTCGGAACACTGAAGCTTTCTTT. Protein sequence: CASSLSQRARNTEAFF.

The chain couples TRBV29-1 to TRBJ2-3, with D unresolved. V shed 5 bases and J shed 4 bases, with 10 bases lying between them. Germline V gene data show CDR1 as SQVTM and CDR2 as ANQGSEA. The CDR3 is 12 residues long. The CDR3, as DNA: TGCAGCGTTTTTGACGGGTCAGATACGCAGTATTTT. Encoded protein: CSVFDGSDTQYF.

This clone has only one observation. The chain couples TRBV7-8 to TRBJ2-7; 12 bases line up with TRBD2. J lost 4 bases, V lost 5 bases, and 9 bases had no gene match. The CDR3 has 16 amino acids. The germline V gene has CDR1 SGHVS and CDR2 FQNEAQ. DNA of the CDR3: TGTGCCAGCAGCCCCCCCCTACTAGCGGGGGGTTACGAGCAGTACTTC. It is translated as CASSPPLLAGGYEQYF. Using reference TRBV7-8 and TRBJ2-7 for the parts outside the CDR3, the full variable domain is GAGVSQSPRYKVAKRGQDVALRCDPISGHVSLFWYQQALGQGPEFLTYFQNEAQLDKSGLPSDRFFAERPEGSVSTLKIQRTQQEDSAVYLCASSPPLLAGGYEQYFGPGTRLTVT.

V and J are TRBV19 and TRBJ1-2, with 7 positions matching TRBD1. The CDR3 length is 12 residues. The germline CDR1 and CDR2 sequences are LNHDA and SQIVND (reference sequence). V shed 10 bases, J shed 7 bases, and the junction held 9 bases outside the gene matches. In nucleotides, the CDR3 is TGTGCCACCGAGGGGGCCTCATTTGGCTACACCTTC. Protein product: CATEGASFGYTF.

Worth noting for this clone: Other DNA variants within this sample encode the same CDR3. The gene calls are TRBV18 and TRBJ2-7, with TRBD1 matching over 9 bases. In germline, CDR1 is KGHSH, CDR2 LQKENI. Trimming took 3 bases from V and 6 from J; bases not matched to a gene: 3. This CDR3 region has 13 residues. The CDR3 region is CASSPGQGGEQYF. The CDR3 nucleotides read TGTGCCAGCTCACCGGGACAGGGCGGCGAGCAGTACTTC.

The chain joins TRBV9 to TRBJ1-6; unclear D gene. This CDR3 has 16 residues. The V gene's germline CDR1 is SGDLS and CDR2 YYNGEE. V was cut by 4 bases and J by 0 bases, with 11 bases left in between. CDR3 sequence (DNA): TGTGCCAGCAGCTCCGGAGGTTCCTCCTATAATTCACCCCTCCACTTT. It is translated as CASSSGGSSYNSPLHF.

This sequence joins TRBV18 and TRBJ2-1; 8 nucleotides agree with TRBD2. The CDR3 is 15 amino acids. Germline loops: CDR1 KGHSH, CDR2 LQKENI. V trimming: 3 bases; J trimming: 10 bases; junction bases outside the gene matches: 11. CDR3 nucleotides: TGTGCCAGCTCACCTGGCGGGACTAGTTCGGTCGAGCAGTTCTTC. This encodes CASSPGGTSSVEQFF.

This chain uses TRBV11-3 with TRBJ1-1; D remains unclear. CDR3 length: 13 residues. Germline lookup yields CDR1 SGHNT and CDR2 YENEEA. V lost 5 bases to trimming and J lost 5 bases, with 12 bases between them. CDR3 DNA sequence: TGTGCCAGCAGCCCATTAGGAGTGACTGAAGCTTTCTTT. Translated: CASSPLGVTEAFF.

This chain links TRBV11-1 with TRBJ2-3, with TRBD2 identical over 11 bases. CDR3 length: 15 residues. V shed 5 bases and J 3 bases; nucleotides not matched to a gene: 4. Germline CDR1 reads SGHAT; CDR2 reads FQDESV (reference sequence). DNA of the CDR3: TGTGCCAGCAGCCGTAGCGGGGGGGCAACAGATACGCAGTATTTT. Translation: CASSRSGGATDTQYF.